This TCR beta chain was captured by sequencing in a study of CD8+CD57+ T cells in acquired aplastic anemia. Study context: Mean DNA quantity obtained from sorted CD4+ and CD8+ cells was around 3.2 ug.

Selection for sequencing was limited to patients who had shown CD8+CD57+ cell expansion by flow cytometry. No patient had been given any therapy when blood was sampled. Genomic DNA served as template for TCR beta VDJ and CDR3 profiling. TCRdb analysed the reads with MiXCR anew, one entry per CDR3 protein. The profile shows 180,000 or so distinct CDR3 sequences, approximately 48% of them singletons. This receptor was identified in a human donor with aplastic anemia. The sequencing input was sorted CD4+, CD8+, or CD8+CD57+ T cells (not recorded which) from PBMCs.

CDR3 protein: CASSAKGTGEEQYF. Here the CDR3 DNA reads TGTGCCAGTAGTGCTAAAGGGACAGGGGAAGAGCAGTACTTC. The J gene is TRBJ2-7, the V gene TRBV19, with TRBD1 identical over 10 bases. Germline CDR1 is LNHDA and CDR2 is SQIVND (reference sequence). The CDR3 is 14 residues long. J gave up 7 bases and V 5 bases, and 8 bases lay outside the gene matches.